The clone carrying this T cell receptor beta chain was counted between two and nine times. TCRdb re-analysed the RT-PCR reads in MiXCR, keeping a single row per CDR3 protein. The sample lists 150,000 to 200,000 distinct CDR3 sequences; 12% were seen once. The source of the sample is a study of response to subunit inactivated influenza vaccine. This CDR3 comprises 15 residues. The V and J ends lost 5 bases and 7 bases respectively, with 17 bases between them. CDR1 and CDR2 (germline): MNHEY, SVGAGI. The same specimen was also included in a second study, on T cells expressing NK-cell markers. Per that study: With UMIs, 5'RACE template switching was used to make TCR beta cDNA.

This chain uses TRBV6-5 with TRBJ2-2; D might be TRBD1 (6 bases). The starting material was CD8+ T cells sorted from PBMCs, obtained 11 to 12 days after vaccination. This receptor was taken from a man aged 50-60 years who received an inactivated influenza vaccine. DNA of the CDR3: TGTGCCAGCAGTACCGACCACAGGGTCGGCGGGGAGCTGTTTTTT. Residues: CASSTDHRVGGELFF.